Presented here are 9 T cell receptor beta chains from one specimen sequenced in a study of control samples from healthy donors and cancer patients. TCRdb's table, derived via immunoSEQ multiplex PCR, lists solely in-frame clones and lacks some. The data hold fewer than 100,000 clones, with about four fifths observed a single time. Specimen: blood. The receptors here all came from a woman aged 55 to 70 in good health.

The chain joins TRBV29-1 to TRBJ1-3; D is uncertain. The CDR3 totals 12 residues. The V end was cut by 3 bases, the J end by 4 bases, with 7 bases between. Germline-derived CDR1 and CDR2 are SQVTM and ANQGSEA. The CDR3 sequence: CSVELVGNTIYF. CDR3 DNA: TGCAGCGTTGAGCTTGTAGGAAACACCATATATTTT.

This rearrangement joins TRBV7-2 to TRBJ2-1; D is unclear. Germline assignment: CDR1 SGHTA and CDR2 FQGNSA. The CDR3 runs 15 residues. Deletions cut 4 bases from V and 0 bases from J, with 10 bases between. The CDR3 DNA sequence: TGTGCCAGCAGCTCCCTCCCGGGCTCCTACAATGAGCAGTTCTTC. The encoded protein is CASSSLPGSYNEQFF.

The rearrangement links TRBV6-5 to TRBJ1-5, with D uncertain. The germline CDR1 and CDR2 sequences are MNHEY and SVGAGI. The CDR3 sequence is 15 residues long. V was clipped by 5 bases and J by 2 bases, with 13 bases between them. Here the CDR3 DNA reads TGTGCCAGCAGTCCGACGAGTCCTGGCAATCAGCCCCAGCATTTT. Its translation is CASSPTSPGNQPQHF.

The gene calls are TRBV5-1 and TRBJ1-1; 7 nucleotides agree with TRBD1. Germline CDR1 and CDR2: SGHRS and YFSETQ. The CDR3 extends over 14 amino acids. The V segment lost 0 bases and the J segment 1 base; nucleotides outside the gene matches: 0. DNA of the CDR3: TGCGCCAGCAGCTTGGGGGACAGGAACACTGAAGCTTTCTTT. As protein: CASSLGDRNTEAFF.

The V and J genes are TRBV10-3 and TRBJ2-7, with a weak D call TRBD1 (6 bases). Germline values: CDR1 ENHRY, CDR2 SYGVKD. The CDR3 has 13 residues. The V end was cut by 2 bases, the J end by 3 bases, with 8 bases between. For the CDR3, the DNA is TGTGCCATCAGTGAGCAAGGGGGCTACGAGCAGTACTTC. Protein product: CAISEQGGYEQYF.

The V and J genes are TRBV27 and TRBJ1-4, with D tentatively TRBD1 (6 bases). The V gene lost 6 bases and the J gene lost 7 bases, with 15 bases spanning the gap. The germline gives CDR1 MNHEY, CDR2 SMNVEV (reference sequence). This CDR3 is 14 amino acids long. The CDR3 is CASRPGHLIEKLFF. The CDR3 DNA is TGTGCCAGCAGACCGGGACATCTTATTGAAAAACTGTTTTTT.

The genes are TRBV6-5 and TRBJ2-7; D is undetermined. The CDR3 runs 12 residues. Deletions cut 6 bases from V and 3 bases from J, with 9 bases between. CDR1 MNHEY and CDR2 SVGAGI come from the germline V gene. The CDR3 bases are TGTGCCAGCAGCCCACAAAACTACGAGCAGTACTTC. As protein: CASSPQNYEQYF.

The chain has TRBV7-2 and TRBJ1-5; D remains unclear. The germline V gene has CDR1 SGHTA and CDR2 FQGNSA. V gave up 1 base and J gave up 2 bases, with 9 bases separating them. The CDR3 is 15 residues long. Here the CDR3 reads CASSLVMGGNQPQHF. In DNA form, the CDR3 reads TGTGCCAGCAGCTTAGTTATGGGAGGCAATCAGCCCCAGCATTTT.

The chain combines TRBV15 with TRBJ1-2; D is unresolved. Germline V gene sequence: CDR1 LNHNV, CDR2 YYDKDF (reference sequence). The V gene lost 0 bases and the J gene lost 6 bases, with 23 bases spanning the gap. There are 18 residues in the CDR3. CDR3 coding DNA: TGTGCCACCAGCAGAGATTATGGCTCATTGGGCTACGCTAATGGCTACACCTTC. It codes for CATSRDYGSLGYANGYTF.